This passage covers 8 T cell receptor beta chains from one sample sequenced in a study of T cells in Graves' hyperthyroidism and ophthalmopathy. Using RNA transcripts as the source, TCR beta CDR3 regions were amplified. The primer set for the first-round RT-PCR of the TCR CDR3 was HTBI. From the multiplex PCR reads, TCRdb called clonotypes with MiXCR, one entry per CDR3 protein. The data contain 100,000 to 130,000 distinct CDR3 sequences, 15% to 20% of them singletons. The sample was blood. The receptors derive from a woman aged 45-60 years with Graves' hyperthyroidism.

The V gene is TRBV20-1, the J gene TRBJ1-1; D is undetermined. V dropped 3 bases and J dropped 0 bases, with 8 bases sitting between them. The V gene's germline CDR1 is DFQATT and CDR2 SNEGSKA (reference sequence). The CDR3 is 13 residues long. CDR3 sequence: CSASRDMNTEAFF. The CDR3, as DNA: TGCAGTGCTAGTCGGGATATGAACACTGAAGCTTTCTTT.

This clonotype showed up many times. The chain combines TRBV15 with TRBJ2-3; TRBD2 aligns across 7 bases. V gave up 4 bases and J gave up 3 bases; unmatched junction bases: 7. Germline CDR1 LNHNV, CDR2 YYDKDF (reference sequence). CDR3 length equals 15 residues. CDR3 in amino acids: CATSTSGIGTDTQYF. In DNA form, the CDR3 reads TGTGCCACCAGCACCAGCGGGATAGGTACAGATACGCAGTATTTT.

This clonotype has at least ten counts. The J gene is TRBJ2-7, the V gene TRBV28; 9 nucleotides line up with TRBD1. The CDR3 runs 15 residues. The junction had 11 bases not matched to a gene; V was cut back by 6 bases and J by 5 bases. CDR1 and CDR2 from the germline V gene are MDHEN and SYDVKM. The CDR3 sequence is CASSPTDRGWHEQYF. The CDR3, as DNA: TGTGCCAGCAGCCCAACGGACAGGGGTTGGCACGAGCAGTACTTC.

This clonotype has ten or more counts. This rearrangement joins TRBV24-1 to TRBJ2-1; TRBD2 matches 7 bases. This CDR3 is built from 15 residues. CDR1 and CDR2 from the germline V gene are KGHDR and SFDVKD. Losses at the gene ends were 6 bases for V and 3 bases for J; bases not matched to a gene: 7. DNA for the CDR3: TGTGCCACCAGTTTGGCGGGGGAGGGCTACAATGAGCAGTTCTTC. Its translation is CATSLAGEGYNEQFF.

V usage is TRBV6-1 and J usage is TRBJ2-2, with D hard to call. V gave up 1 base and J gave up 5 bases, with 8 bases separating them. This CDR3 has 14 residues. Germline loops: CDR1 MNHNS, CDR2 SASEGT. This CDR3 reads CASSEVEFTGELFF. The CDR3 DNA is TGTGCCAGCAGTGAAGTGGAGTTTACCGGGGAGCTGTTTTTT.

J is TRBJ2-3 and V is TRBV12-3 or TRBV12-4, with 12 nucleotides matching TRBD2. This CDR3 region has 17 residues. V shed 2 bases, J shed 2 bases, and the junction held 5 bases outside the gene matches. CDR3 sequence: CASSLRTSGTHTDTQYF. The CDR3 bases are TGTGCCAGCAGTTTACGGACTAGCGGGACACACACAGATACGCAGTATTTT.

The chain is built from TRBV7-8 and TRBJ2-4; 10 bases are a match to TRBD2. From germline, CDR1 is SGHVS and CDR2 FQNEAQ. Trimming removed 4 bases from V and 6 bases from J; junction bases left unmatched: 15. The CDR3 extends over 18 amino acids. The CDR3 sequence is CASSSRRGSGRAGNIQYF. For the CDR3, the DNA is TGTGCCAGCAGCTCCAGACGGGGGAGCGGGAGGGCTGGAAACATTCAGTACTTC.

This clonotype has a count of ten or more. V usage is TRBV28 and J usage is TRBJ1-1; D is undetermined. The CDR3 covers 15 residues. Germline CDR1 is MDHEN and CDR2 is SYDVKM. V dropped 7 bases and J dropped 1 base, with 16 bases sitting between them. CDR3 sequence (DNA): TGTGCCAGCATTGGCGTACGGCCCGCGAACACTGAAGCTTTCTTT. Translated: CASIGVRPANTEAFF.